The source of this TCR beta chain is a study of blood T cell repertoires in COVID-19. Overall study context: Sources were T cells, B-cell-depleted T cells, or PBMCs; the material itself was cDNA or gDNA.

Assay used: immunoSEQ multiplex PCR; TCRdb lists only in-frame clones, some missing. The sample shows roughly 250,000 clones, roughly nine tenths of them seen only once. The clonotype was recovered from a woman under 40 with COVID-19, enrolled during active disease. Sequencing was carried out using peripheral blood.

The CDR3 here is CASTAGVALHF. DNA of the CDR3: TGTGCCAGCACCGCAGGGGTGGCCCTCCACTTT. The chain has TRBV6-6 and TRBJ1-6, with D perhaps TRBD1 (6 bases). Trimming removed 7 bases from V and 14 bases from J, with 12 bases in between. The CDR3 is 11 residues long. CDR1 MNHNY and CDR2 SVGAGI come from the germline V gene (reference sequence).